This TCR beta chain was sequenced during a study of regulatory T cells in long-lasting Graves disease. Whole-study results and caveats: The sample size was small, and this may have reduced accuracy. Those with persistent disease had in common more public clonotypes (about 3,000) than new patients (around 910).

To make TCR beta libraries, researchers used iRepertoire HTBI primers and Arm-PCR of CDR3 regions. TCRdb re-called the multiplex PCR reads through MiXCR, storing one row per CDR3 protein. The repertoire holds roughly 530,000 distinct CDR3 sequences, with about 16% as singletons. Time point: newly diagnosed GD, antithyroid drugs for less than 3 months. Extracted PBMC RNA gave rise to the TCR library. An endocrinology department in Xi'an, China, supplied the patients. This clonotype was picked up many times. What it recognizes is unknown. The same sample was also studied in work on T cells in Graves' hyperthyroidism and ophthalmopathy.

The TCR comes from a woman aged 35 to 59 with Graves disease. Sample: peripheral blood mononuclear cells (PBMCs), taken at new diagnosis, from a patient treated with antithyroid drugs.

In DNA form, the CDR3 reads TGCGCCAGCAGCTTGGCCGATATGGCGGGGGGGCGGAATGAGCAGTTCTTC. Residues: CASSLADMAGGRNEQFF. V is TRBV5-1 and J is TRBJ2-1, with 9 nucleotides matching TRBD2. The CDR3 sequence is 17 residues long. Germline lookup yields CDR1 SGHRS and CDR2 YFSETQ. J was trimmed by 7 bases and V by 0 bases; bases with no gene match: 11.